One sample yielded the 15 T cell receptor beta chains listed below, sequenced in a study of identical twins. TCRdb called the 5' RACE reads again in MiXCR, with one record for every CDR3 protein. The sample lists about 690,000 distinct CDR3 sequences, roughly 6% seen once, with 1.5% to 2% in the top ten. Sample: naive T cells sorted from blood. The receptors derive from a man aged 18-30 years in good health.

The table lists this clonotype with many counts. This rearrangement joins TRBV12-3 or TRBV12-4 to TRBJ2-2; 10 bases are shared with TRBD1. Trimming cost V 5 bases and J 6 bases; bases outside gene matches: 6. This CDR3 contains 15 residues. The CDR3 DNA follows: TGTGCCAGCAGTCAGGACAGGGGGTATGCCGGGGAGCTGTTTTTT. Its translation: CASSQDRGYAGELFF.

Worth noting for this clonotype: This may be a read error, as it is one base from a much larger clone. The chain has TRBV12-3 or TRBV12-4 and TRBJ2-7; 9 bases agree with TRBD2. The CDR3 runs to 17 residues. With V trimmed by 0 bases and J by 8 bases, 14 bases remained unmatched. Here the CDR3 reads CASSLASLAGERSKQYF. For the CDR3, the DNA is TGTGCCAGCAGTTTAGCCTCGTTAGCGGGAGAGCGATCAAAGCAGTACTTC.

This clonotype showed up many times. This chain links TRBV4-2 with TRBJ1-5, with a tentative D call TRBD1 (6 bases). Germline CDR1 is LGHNA and CDR2 is YNFKEQ. CDR3 size: 13 residues. With 3 bases removed from V and 9 bases from J, the gap between germline ends came to 12 bases. The CDR3 reads CASSQTGDGPQHF. The CDR3 DNA reads TGTGCCAGCAGCCAGACAGGTGATGGGCCCCAGCATTTT.

This clonotype was picked up a small number of times. V is TRBV2 and J is TRBJ2-1; 11 bases align to TRBD1. Per germline, CDR1 SNHLY and CDR2 FYNNEI. V lost 5 bases, J lost 4 bases, and 7 bases stayed unmatched. The CDR3 contains 16 residues. CDR3 DNA: TGTGCCAGCAGTTCAACCGGGACAGGGGGATACAATGAGCAGTTCTTC. The encoded protein is CASSSTGTGGYNEQFF.

This clonotype appeared many times. The rearrangement joins TRBV12-3 or TRBV12-4 to TRBJ2-5; 7 bases are a match to TRBD1. The junction had 7 bases not matched to a gene; V was cut back by 6 bases and J by 9 bases. The CDR3 runs to 12 residues. The CDR3 loop reads CASSVVRGSQYF. CDR3 coding DNA: TGTGCCAGCAGCGTCGTCAGGGGGTCCCAGTACTTC.

This clonotype was picked up many times. This sequence joins TRBV29-1 and TRBJ2-3; unclear D gene. The CDR3 contains 11 residues. Between the trimmed V and J ends, which lost 5 bases and 6 bases, there was a span of 9 bases. Germline V gene lookup returns CDR1 SQVTM and CDR2 ANQGSEA. CDR3 coding DNA: TGCAGCGTTAACATGGGGGATACGCAGTATTTT. This encodes CSVNMGDTQYF.

The genes are TRBV20-1 and TRBJ2-2, with D possibly being TRBD2 (6 bases). CDR1 and CDR2 (germline): DFQATT, SNEGSKA (reference sequence). The V end lost 0 bases, the J end lost 4 bases, and 12 bases lay between the germline ends. The CDR3 is made up of 15 amino acids. In DNA, the CDR3 is TGCAGTGCTAGAGATACCCCCGGGGGCACCGGGGAGCTGTTTTTT. Encoded protein: CSARDTPGGTGELFF.

This clonotype was seen ten or more times. The chain combines TRBV24-1 with TRBJ1-2; D not resolved. The V gene lost 0 bases and the J gene lost 7 bases, with 5 bases spanning the gap. Germline V CDR1 and CDR2: KGHDR, SFDVKD. This CDR3 spans 12 amino acids. CDR3 protein: CATSDLLGGYTF. In DNA, the CDR3 is TGTGCCACCAGTGATTTGCTGGGTGGCTACACCTTC.

This chain links TRBV12-3 or TRBV12-4 with TRBJ1-5, with D possibly matching TRBD1 (5 bases). CDR3 size: 14 residues. The V end was cut by 6 bases, the J end by 1 base, with 10 bases between. The CDR3 is CASRNRDSNQPQHF. The CDR3 coding sequence is TGTGCCAGCAGAAACCGGGACAGCAATCAGCCCCAGCATTTT.

This clonotype was seen only a few times. This chain joins TRBV5-1 and TRBJ2-5; tentatively, D is TRBD1 or TRBD2 (5 bases each). The CDR3 has 13 residues. V was trimmed by 1 base and J by 5 bases, leaving 9 bases between them. Germline V gene lookup returns CDR1 SGHRS and CDR2 YFSETQ. The CDR3 region is CASSLLGTETQYF. CDR3 nucleotides: TGCGCCAGCAGCTTGCTCGGGACGGAGACCCAGTACTTC.

J is TRBJ2-5 and V is TRBV20-1, with TRBD2 matching 7 bases. The CDR3 sequence is 11 residues long. The V gene's germline CDR1 is DFQATT and CDR2 SNEGSKA (reference sequence). With 5 bases clipped from V and 7 bases from J, the junction kept 4 bases outside the gene matches. The CDR3 reads CSALAVLTQYF. CDR3 in DNA: TGCAGTGCTCTAGCGGTCCTGACCCAGTACTTC.

This clonotype was detected only a few times. The CDR3 nucleotides read TGTGCCATCAGTGAATGGGGGCCAAGCACAGATACGCAGTATTTT. Translating gives CAISEWGPSTDTQYF. This chain joins TRBV10-3 and TRBJ2-3; TRBD1 might be the D (6 bases). Germline lookup yields CDR1 ENHRY and CDR2 SYGVKD. The CDR3 sequence is 15 residues long. Trimming removed 3 bases from V and 0 bases from J, with 10 bases in between.

This clonotype occurred many times. The chain employs TRBV3-1 and TRBJ1-1; D unresolved. Germline V gene lookup returns CDR1 LGHDT and CDR2 YNNKEL (reference sequence). There are 15 residues in the CDR3. V shed 1 base and J shed 3 bases, with 12 bases lying between them. CDR3 sequence: CASSQVGQEDTEAFF. The CDR3 bases are TGTGCCAGCAGCCAAGTTGGCCAGGAAGACACTGAAGCTTTCTTT.

This clonotype was recorded many times. The chain employs TRBV3-1 and TRBJ2-1; a possible D gene is TRBD2 (6 bases). Germline assignment: CDR1 LGHDT and CDR2 YNNKEL (reference sequence). V was cut by 3 bases and J by 7 bases, with 13 bases left in between. The CDR3 loop spans 14 amino acids. CDR3 nucleotides: TGTGCCAGCAGCCACCCTAGCGCCAAAAATGAGCAGTTCTTC. This translates into CASSHPSAKNEQFF.

This clonotype was seen a handful of times. This rearrangement joins TRBV4-2 to TRBJ2-5; 10 bases are shared with TRBD2. Per the germline V gene, CDR1 is LGHNA and CDR2 is YNFKEQ. V lost 5 bases to trimming and J lost 3 bases; unmatched junction nucleotides: 3. This CDR3 spans 14 amino acids. The CDR3 sequence is CASSSGTSEETQYF. Written as DNA, the CDR3 is TGTGCCAGCAGCTCCGGGACTAGCGAAGAGACCCAGTACTTC.